Reported below is one T cell receptor (beta chain). Its antigen is undetermined. Deletions cut 0 bases from V and 2 bases from J, with 6 bases between. The CDR3 totals 14 residues. Germline CDR1 MNHNY, CDR2 SVGAGI (reference sequence). This entry belongs to a study of tumor-infiltrating lymphocytes in localized non-small cell lung cancer. Regarding the study as a whole: Immunotypes IM1 and IM2 had similar TCR-derived T-cell fractions. Compared with uninvolved lung, tumors showed higher T cell infiltration by TCRbeta sequencing. Tumor T-cell fraction was not associated with recurrence-free survival.

Measured with immunoSEQ multiplex PCR; TCRdb has only the in-frame clones, and not every one. Of about 9,500 clones listed, roughly 70% are singletons. V and J are TRBV6-6 and TRBJ2-3; no reliable D call. This clonotype was sampled from a human donor with non-small cell lung cancer. The specimen sequenced was lung tumor tissue. This CDR3 is CASSYSSATDTQYF. Written as DNA, the CDR3 is TGTGCCAGCAGTTACTCTTCCGCCACAGATACGCAGTATTTT.